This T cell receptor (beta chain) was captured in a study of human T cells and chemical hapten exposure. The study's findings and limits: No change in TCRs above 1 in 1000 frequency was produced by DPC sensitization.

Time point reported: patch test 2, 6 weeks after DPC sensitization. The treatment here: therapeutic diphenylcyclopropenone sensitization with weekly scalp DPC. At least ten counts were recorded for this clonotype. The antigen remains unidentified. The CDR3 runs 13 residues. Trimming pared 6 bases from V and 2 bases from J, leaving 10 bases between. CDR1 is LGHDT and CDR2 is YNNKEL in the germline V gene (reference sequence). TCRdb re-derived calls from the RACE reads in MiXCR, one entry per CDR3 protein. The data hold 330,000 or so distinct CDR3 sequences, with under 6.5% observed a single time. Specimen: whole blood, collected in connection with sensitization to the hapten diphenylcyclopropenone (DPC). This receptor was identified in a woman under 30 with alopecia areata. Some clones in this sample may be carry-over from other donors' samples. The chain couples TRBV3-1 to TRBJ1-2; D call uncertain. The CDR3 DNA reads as TGTGCCAGCAGTCGACTGTTGAACTATGGCTACACCTTC. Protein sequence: CASSRLLNYGYTF.